This T cell receptor beta chain is drawn from a study of blood T cell repertoires in COVID-19. About the study: Donors of Cohort 3 who recovered were those that had two negative PCRs, clearance, or symptom resolution. COVID-19 samples, acute and convalescent, were from the United States, Italy and Spain.

Categorization into cohorts depended on clinical history that participants reported. In the original analysis: Amplification from reference gene primers served as the basis for estimated nucleated cell counts. TCRdb keeps only in-frame clones here, not all; method: immunoSEQ multiplex PCR. The V and J calls and clone size are taken from that table; D and trimming were inferred from the DNA. Of 200,000 or so clones in the sample, 80% to 90% were seen once. This TCR was sampled from a man in his thirties or forties in a cohort exposed to, infected with or recovered from COVID-19 (not recorded which). Sequencing input: PBMCs or T cells enriched from blood (not recorded which).

CDR3 residues: CASSLGDSGYGYTF. The CDR3 bases are TGTGCCAGCAGCTTGGGAGACAGTGGCTATGGCTACACCTTC. This chain links TRBV5-5 with TRBJ1-2; D may be TRBD1 (5 bases). The V gene lost 0 bases and the J gene lost 4 bases, with 10 bases spanning the gap. The length of the CDR3 is 14 residues. The V gene's germline CDR1 is SGHKS and CDR2 YYEKEE (reference sequence).